This passage covers 25 T cell receptor beta chains from one sample sequenced in a study of T cells in Graves' hyperthyroidism and ophthalmopathy. Amplification of TCR beta CDR3 regions used RNA as the template. The HTBI set primed first-round TCR CDR3 RT-PCR. TCRdb reprocessed the multiplex PCR reads via MiXCR and lists one record per CDR3 protein. The table lists about half a million distinct CDR3 sequences, under 25% of them singletons. Sequenced: blood. Receptor source: a woman in her 70s with Graves' ophthalmopathy.

As to this clonotype: One junction end does not reproduce the germline sequence, and a read error may be involved. The rearrangement joins TRBV9 to TRBJ1-2; D call uncertain. The germline V gene has CDR1 SGDLS and CDR2 YYNGEE. The CDR3 extends over 14 amino acids. In nucleotides, the CDR3 is TGTGCCAGCAGCGTAACCGGAGTCTCTGACGAATGTGCCTTC. This translates into CASSVTGVSDECAF.

The rearrangement joins TRBV12-3 or TRBV12-4 to TRBJ1-1; D possibly corresponds to TRBD1 (6 bases). The CDR3 totals 15 residues. V gave up 1 base and J gave up 3 bases, with 12 bases separating them. In nucleotides, the CDR3 is TGTGCCAGCAGTTTAGGTATAGGGGGAGACACTGAAGCTTTCTTT. It is translated as CASSLGIGGDTEAFF.

This chain links TRBV2 with TRBJ2-1, with TRBD2 matching 10 bases. This CDR3 contains 16 residues. Germline V gene sequence: CDR1 SNHLY, CDR2 FYNNEI. Trimming removed 6 bases from V and 3 bases from J; junction bases left unmatched: 8. CDR3 sequence reads: CASRTLAGAFYNEQFF. CDR3 DNA sequence: TGTGCCAGCAGGACCCTAGCGGGAGCATTCTACAATGAGCAGTTCTTC.

The gene calls are TRBV20-1 and TRBJ1-4, with 9 bases aligning to TRBD1. Unmatched junction bases numbered 4, after V lost 5 bases and J lost 3 bases. The CDR3 contains 14 residues. The germline gives CDR1 DFQATT, CDR2 SNEGSKA (reference sequence). The CDR3 DNA sequence: TGCAGTGCTCGGGACAGGGTGGCTAATGAAAAACTGTTTTTT. This gives the protein CSARDRVANEKLFF.

The V call is TRBV27, the J call TRBJ1-4, with D unclear. CDR1 is MNHEY, CDR2 SMNVEV, per germline (reference sequence). This CDR3 has 16 amino acids. V lost 0 bases, J lost 7 bases, and 15 bases lay in between. The CDR3 DNA follows: TGTGCCAGCAGTTTATCGAGGAGCCCACCAAGTGAAAAACTGTTTTTT. Protein product: CASSLSRSPPSEKLFF. The whole variable domain, filled in from reference TRBV27 and TRBJ1-4, reads EAQVTQNPRYLITVTGKKLTVTCSQNMNHEYMSWYRQDPGLGLRQIYYSMNVEVTDKGDVPEGYKVSRKEKRNFPLILESPSPNQTSLYFCASSLSRSPPSEKLFFGSGTQLSVL.

The J gene is TRBJ2-1, the V gene TRBV7-3; D may be TRBD1 (6 bases). V was clipped by 1 base and J by 1 base, with 11 bases between them. The CDR3 is 16 amino acids. CDR1 and CDR2 from the germline V gene are SGHTA and FQGTGA. CDR3 amino acids: CASSLRGGVSYNEQFF. The CDR3 DNA follows: TGTGCCAGCAGCTTAAGAGGGGGAGTATCCTACAATGAGCAGTTCTTC.

This clonotype was seen a handful of times. The rearrangement joins TRBV24-1 to TRBJ2-3; 8 bases match TRBD1. Germline V gives CDR1 KGHDR, CDR2 SFDVKD. V shed 4 bases and J 4 bases; nucleotides not matched to a gene: 9. This CDR3 is 16 amino acids long. The CDR3 loop reads CATSDSLDRASDTQYF. The CDR3 DNA is TGTGCCACCAGTGACTCACTGGACAGGGCCTCAGATACGCAGTATTTT.

The chain couples TRBV12-3 or TRBV12-4 to TRBJ2-7; 7 bases map to TRBD1. This CDR3 is built from 14 residues. Trimming at V came to 3 bases and at J to 3 bases, leaving 5 bases not matched to a gene. CDR3 residues: CASSLGDRYYEQYF. In DNA form, the CDR3 reads TGTGCCAGCAGTTTGGGGGACAGATACTACGAGCAGTACTTC.

In this sample, this clonotype turned up a few times. The chain employs TRBV2 and TRBJ1-2, with 7 bases matching TRBD1. This CDR3 is built from 13 residues. Trimming removed 6 bases from V and 8 bases from J; junction bases left unmatched: 9. Germline values: CDR1 SNHLY, CDR2 FYNNEI. This chain's CDR3 is CASRTGALGGYTF. CDR3 DNA sequence: TGTGCCAGCAGAACAGGGGCTTTAGGGGGCTACACCTTC.

This clonotype was recorded many times. V gene TRBV5-1 combines with J gene TRBJ2-1, with a possible D match to TRBD2 (5 bases). The CDR3 loop spans 14 amino acids. Germline CDR1 and CDR2: SGHRS and YFSETQ. Trimming removed 5 bases at V and 5 bases at J, with 14 bases between. CDR3 nucleotides: TGCGCCAGCAGACCCGGGGTCACTGACAATGAGCAGTTCTTC. Its protein is CASRPGVTDNEQFF.

This clonotype was seen only a few times. The chain joins TRBV3-1 to TRBJ2-3; the match to TRBD2 covers 12 bases. Per the germline V gene, CDR1 is LGHDT and CDR2 is YNNKEL (reference sequence). V shed 4 bases, J shed 6 bases, and the junction held 5 bases outside the gene matches. The CDR3 covers 15 residues. The CDR3 DNA sequence: TGTGCCAGCAGCCTGACTAGCGGGAGTATTGATACGCAGTATTTT. Its translation: CASSLTSGSIDTQYF.

This clonotype appeared many times. The chain carries TRBV5-1 and TRBJ2-7; 7 bases align to TRBD1. Unmatched junction bases numbered 4, after V lost 4 bases and J lost 0 bases. CDR3 size: 14 residues. Germline V lookup: CDR1 SGHRS, CDR2 YFSETQ. The CDR3 DNA reads as TGCGCCAGCAGCAAGGGACAGACCTCCTACGAGCAGTACTTC. Translating it yields CASSKGQTSYEQYF. Full variable domain (rest looked up from reference TRBV5-1 and TRBJ2-7): KAGVTQTPRYLIKTRGQQVTLSCSPISGHRSVSWYQQTPGQGLQFLFEYFSETQRNKGNFPGRFSGRQFSNSRSEMNVSTLELGDSALYLCASSKGQTSYEQYFGPGTRLTVT.

The V call is TRBV5-6, the J call TRBJ1-1, with 7 bases matching TRBD1. This CDR3 has 17 residues. V lost 3 bases to trimming and J lost 1 base; unmatched junction nucleotides: 12. Per germline, CDR1 SGHDT and CDR2 YYEEEE. CDR3 protein: CASSSTGVLWGNTEAFF. The CDR3 DNA sequence: TGTGCCAGCAGCTCCACAGGGGTCCTTTGGGGGAACACTGAAGCTTTCTTT.

This clonotype was recorded at least ten times. The chain employs TRBV6-1 and TRBJ1-2; TRBD1 matches 8 bases. Unmatched junction bases numbered 7, after V lost 5 bases and J lost 2 bases. The CDR3 is 15 amino acids. From germline, CDR1 is MNHNS and CDR2 SASEGT. As DNA, the CDR3 is TGTGCCAGCAGTACTCCGGGACAGGTCAACTATGGCTACACCTTC. It specifies CASSTPGQVNYGYTF.

This clonotype was found a few times. This rearrangement joins TRBV5-4 to TRBJ1-2; TRBD1 might be the D (5 bases). The V end lost 0 bases, the J end lost 7 bases, and 10 bases lay between the germline ends. CDR3 length: 13 residues. Germline V lookup: CDR1 SGHNT, CDR2 YYREEE (reference sequence). CDR3 sequence: CASSLVGGAGYTF. CDR3 in DNA: TGTGCCAGCAGCTTGGTCGGTGGGGCTGGCTACACCTTC.

This clonotype was counted only a few times. V is TRBV28 and J is TRBJ2-6, with TRBD1 matching 7 bases. The germline V gene has CDR1 MDHEN and CDR2 SYDVKM. The V gene end was trimmed by 5 bases and the J gene end by 4 bases; junction bases not matched to a gene: 5. There are 15 residues in the CDR3. The CDR3 nucleotides read TGTGCCAGCAGTACGACAGGGAGCGGGGCCAACGTCCTGACTTTC. Translated: CASSTTGSGANVLTF.

This clonotype was recorded at least ten times. This chain connects TRBV2 to TRBJ2-5, with D unresolved. The CDR3 is 12 amino acids. Germline CDR1 reads SNHLY; CDR2 reads FYNNEI. The V and J ends lost 8 bases and 0 bases respectively, with 7 bases between them. DNA for the CDR3: TGTGCCAGCCGGCCCTACCAAGAGACCCAGTACTTC. Translation gives CASRPYQETQYF.

This sequence joins TRBV20-1 and TRBJ1-1, with D hard to call. The germline V gene has CDR1 DFQATT and CDR2 SNEGSKA (reference sequence). The V end was cut by 0 bases, the J end by 4 bases, with 12 bases between. The CDR3 loop spans 14 amino acids. The DNA of the CDR3 is TGCAGTGCTAGAGACGCAACGGTTGCCACTGAAGCTTTCTTT. It encodes CSARDATVATEAFF.

This clonotype was observed a few times. The rearrangement links TRBV28 to TRBJ1-6; TRBD1 aligns across 10 bases. CDR1 is MDHEN and CDR2 is SYDVKM in the germline V gene. With V trimmed by 7 bases and J by 7 bases, 4 bases remained unmatched. The CDR3 covers 14 residues. CDR3: CASIPTGGNSPLHF. CDR3 bases: TGTGCCAGCATACCGACAGGGGGCAATTCACCCCTCCACTTT.

As for this clonotype: Just one base apart from a much larger clone, this may be a read error. The gene calls are TRBV3-1 and TRBJ2-7; 9 bases match TRBD1. The CDR3 sequence is 16 residues long. Germline CDR1 LGHDT, CDR2 YNNKEL (reference sequence). CDR3 loop: CVSSQGSGTGPGEQYF. The CDR3 DNA reads TGTGTCAGCAGCCAAGGGTCCGGGACAGGGCCTGGGGAGCAGTACTTC.

The chain links TRBV5-6 to TRBJ2-7; no definite D call. V was shortened by 4 bases and J by 2 bases, with 10 bases between the two germline ends. CDR3 size: 13 residues. CDR1 and CDR2 from the germline V gene are SGHDT and YYEEEE. The CDR3 loop is CASSPTVTYEQYF. DNA for the CDR3: TGTGCCAGCAGCCCCACTGTCACCTACGAGCAGTACTTC.

This clonotype was seen a handful of times. The V call is TRBV27, the J call TRBJ1-2; TRBD1 matches at 7 bases. The CDR3 has 14 residues. The J segment lost 8 bases and the V segment lost 3 bases, leaving 9 bases of the junction unmatched. Germline lookup yields CDR1 MNHEY and CDR2 SMNVEV (reference sequence). The CDR3 sequence: CASSLSPDRDGYTF. DNA of the CDR3: TGTGCCAGCAGTTTGAGCCCCGACAGGGACGGCTACACCTTC.

The rearrangement links TRBV7-2 to TRBJ1-5, with D possibly matching TRBD1 (5 bases). Germline V gene data show CDR1 as SGHTA and CDR2 as FQGNSA. V gave up 0 bases and J gave up 0 bases, with 12 bases separating them. The CDR3 contains 17 residues. In DNA form, the CDR3 reads TGTGCCAGCAGCTTAGCGGGCGGGGGAATTAGCAATCAGCCCCAGCATTTT. This gives the protein CASSLAGGGISNQPQHF.

Ten or more counts support this clonotype. V is TRBV20-1 and J is TRBJ1-1; perhaps TRBD1 as D (5 bases). Trimming cost V 1 base and J 1 base, with 10 bases left between them. The CDR3 consists of 14 residues. CDR1 is DFQATT, CDR2 SNEGSKA, per germline (reference sequence). This CDR3 is CSARGGAWNTEAFF. The CDR3 DNA reads TGCAGTGCTAGAGGAGGGGCCTGGAACACTGAAGCTTTCTTT.

This clonotype was detected a few times. This sequence joins TRBV19 and TRBJ1-5; 7 bases fit TRBD1. Germline CDR1 and CDR2: LNHDA and SQIVND (reference sequence). Germline trimming cut 4 bases from V and 9 bases from J; bases unmatched to any gene: 9. CDR3 length: 14 residues. The CDR3 sequence: CASSTLTGLSPQHF. In nucleotides, the CDR3 is TGTGCCAGTAGTACCTTGACAGGGTTGTCGCCCCAGCATTTT.